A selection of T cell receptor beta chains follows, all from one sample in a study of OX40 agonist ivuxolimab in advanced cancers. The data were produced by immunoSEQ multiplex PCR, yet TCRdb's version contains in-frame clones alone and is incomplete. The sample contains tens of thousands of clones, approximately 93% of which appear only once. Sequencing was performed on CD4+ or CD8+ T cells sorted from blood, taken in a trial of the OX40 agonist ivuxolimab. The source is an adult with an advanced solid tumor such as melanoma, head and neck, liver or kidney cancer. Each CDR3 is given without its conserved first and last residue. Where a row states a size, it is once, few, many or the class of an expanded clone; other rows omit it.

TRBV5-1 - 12 ASSFLAGSGELF
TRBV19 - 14 ATSDGGGSSYNEQF
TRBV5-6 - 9 ASSLVETQY
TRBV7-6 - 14 ASSSQPGQNTYEQY
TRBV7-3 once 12 ASSSRSSYNEQF
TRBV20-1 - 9 SGVIGETQY
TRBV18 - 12 ASSPTGQRTEAF
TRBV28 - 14 ASSPWGGAPGNTIY
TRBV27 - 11 ASSLDVYNEQF
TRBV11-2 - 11 ASSFGRLETQY
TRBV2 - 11 ASKRTATYEQY
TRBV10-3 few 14 AISPGGGMGQETQY
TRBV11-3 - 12 ASSSPALGGELF
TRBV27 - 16 ASSLKASGLNLQETQY
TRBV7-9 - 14 ASSPTGAISGNTIY
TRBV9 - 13 ASSPRQGSTDTQY
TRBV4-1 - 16 ASSPRDSGGAFVETQY
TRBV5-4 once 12 ASSLGTLQETQY
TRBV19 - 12 ASSNLRLNYGYT
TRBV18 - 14 ASSPPRTGGSYEQY
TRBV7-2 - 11 ASSLGGRKTQY
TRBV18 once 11 ASSPPNQETQY
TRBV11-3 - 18 ASSSYSGGDQVYSNQPQH
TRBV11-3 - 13 ASSLGLVGTDTQY
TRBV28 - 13 ASATVWTGANVLT
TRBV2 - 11 ASSETRTYEQY
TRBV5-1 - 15 ASSLSTTGASSYEQY
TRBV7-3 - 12 ASSFGGIPNEQF
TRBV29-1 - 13 SVKGSSTRSYEQY
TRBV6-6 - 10 ASSYPSYEQY
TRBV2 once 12 ASNGQGFNQPQH
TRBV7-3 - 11 ASSLTQNTEAF
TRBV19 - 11 ASKGQGSTEAF
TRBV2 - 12 ASSEVGPNQPQH
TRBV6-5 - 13 ASSLTTPRTYEQY
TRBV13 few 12 ASSLNDKAGELF
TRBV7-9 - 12 ASSPQDPNEKLF
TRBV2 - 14 ASTFQVSLAFYEQY
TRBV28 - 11 ASSPPLWYEQY
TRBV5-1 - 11 ASSLDQGDPQY
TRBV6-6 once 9 ASSDDYKQY
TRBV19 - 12 ASSAAGSEETQY